This TCR beta chain emerged from a study of CD8 T cells in Susac syndrome (dated by TCRdb to between 2018 and 2021). Study-wide context: Among the sequenced Susac syndrome patients, 5 or 6 had clinically active disease and fewer than 10 were in clinical remission. At blood withdrawal, Susac syndrome patients were therapy-naive, treated with corticosteroids (with IVIg additionally given to some), or treated with IVIg alone. Whether CD8+ T cell activation and differentiation in Susac syndrome was antigen driven was tested using repertoire sequencing. On the study overall, not on this receptor specifically: The number of individuals in the TCR sequencing and HLA analysis was recognized as being relatively small. In patients with Susac syndrome, the CD4+ T cell repertoire showed no detectable clonal expansion.

As regards this clonotype: The target of this receptor is not known. The input lacks base qualities; no much larger clone sits a single base away.

Peripheral blood CD8+ and CD4+ T cells from healthy donors, Susac syndrome patients and multiple sclerosis patients were profiled using high-throughput TCR beta sequencing. The Susac syndrome patients fulfilled recently defined diagnostic criteria for either definite or probable disease. CD8+ TEMRA cells were enriched by FACS, while bulk CD8+ and CD4+ T cells were purified by magnetic negative isolation. Blood was collected in EDTA tubes and processed within 24 hours, with PBMCs isolated through density gradient centrifugation. PBMCs intended for TCR sequencing were cryopreserved in liquid nitrogen and thawed later in a water bath at 37 degrees C. Purity of sorted or isolated CD4+, CD8+ and CD8+ TEMRA cells was at least 90%. RNA was extracted using the RNeasy kit, and roughly 0.5 to 1 microgram was reverse transcribed with random hexamers. TCR beta CDR3 regions were amplified with the immunoSEQ multiplex PCR assay covering 54 Vbeta and 13 Jbeta segments. PCR amplification bias was corrected by using a synthetic template baseline for primer optimization and computational correction. For the original study's pipeline: Reads were annotated to V, D and J genes according to IMGT and were analyzed with immunoSEQ Analyzer, with only productive sequences retained. Clonality was computed as one minus Shannon entropy normalized by log2 of the number of productive unique sequences. For each patient and control, public and private clones were evaluated among the 100 most prevalent clones. Clones were defined as Susac-specific when absent from the healthy and MS cohorts, from approximately 1,100 published viral clones and from other ImmuneACCESS disease sequences. TCRdb took the public reads, trimmed them with fastp at Q25, ran MiXCR for clone calling and kept in-frame beta chains. Merged by CDR3 protein, the rows form single entries marked with the most common genes and DNA. The V and J calls shown here were made by TCRdb, not taken from the authors' results. The sample table lists around 170,000 distinct CDR3 sequences, approximately 96% of them with a count of one. The ten top clones hold 0.098% of the sample.

Including cysteine and phenylalanine, the CDR3 has 17 amino acids. Only CDR3 DNA is held: 51 bases, read in frame from base 1. The germline V gene (reference sequence) yields LGHDT for CDR1 and YNNKEL for CDR2. V and J lose 0 bases and 5 bases, and a span of 18 bases separates them. Sequencing used CD4+ T cells from PBMCs. This TCR derives from a human donor with Susac syndrome. The chain was built from TRBV3-1 and TRBJ2-3, with TRBD2 tentatively as D gene (6 bases match). CDR3 region: CASSQDPTSSFGDTQYF. The base sequence is TGTGCCAGCAGCCAAGACCCGACTAGTTCCTTTGGAGATACGCAGTATTTT.